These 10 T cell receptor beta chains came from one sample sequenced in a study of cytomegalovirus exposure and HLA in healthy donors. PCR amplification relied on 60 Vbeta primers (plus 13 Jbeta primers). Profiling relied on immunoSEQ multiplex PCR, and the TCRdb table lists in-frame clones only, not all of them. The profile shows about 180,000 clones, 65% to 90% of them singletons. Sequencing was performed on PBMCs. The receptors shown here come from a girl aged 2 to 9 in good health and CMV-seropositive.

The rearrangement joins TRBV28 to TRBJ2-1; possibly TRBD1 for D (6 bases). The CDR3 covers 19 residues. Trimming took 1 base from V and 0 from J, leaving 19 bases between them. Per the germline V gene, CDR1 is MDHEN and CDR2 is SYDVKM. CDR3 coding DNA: TGTGCCAGCAGTTTATCCCCCTGGACAGCGACCAGCTCCTACAATGAGCAGTTCTTC. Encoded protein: CASSLSPWTATSSYNEQFF.

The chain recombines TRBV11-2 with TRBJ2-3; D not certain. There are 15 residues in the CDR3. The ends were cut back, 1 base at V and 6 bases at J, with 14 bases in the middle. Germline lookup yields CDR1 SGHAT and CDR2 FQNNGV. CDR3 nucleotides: TGTGCCAGCAGCTTAGTTCTTAGTCCCCCGGATACGCAGTATTTT. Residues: CASSLVLSPPDTQYF.

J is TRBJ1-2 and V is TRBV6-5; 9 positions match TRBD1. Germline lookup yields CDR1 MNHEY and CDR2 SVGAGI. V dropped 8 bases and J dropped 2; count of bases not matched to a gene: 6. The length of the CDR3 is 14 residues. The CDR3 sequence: CASGEQGANYGYTF. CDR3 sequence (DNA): TGTGCCAGCGGCGAACAGGGGGCGAACTATGGCTACACCTTC.

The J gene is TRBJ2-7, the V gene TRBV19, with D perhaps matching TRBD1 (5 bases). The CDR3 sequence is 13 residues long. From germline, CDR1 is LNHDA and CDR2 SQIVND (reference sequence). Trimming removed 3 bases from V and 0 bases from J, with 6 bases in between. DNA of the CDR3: TGTGCCAGTAGTATTGACAGCTCCTACGAGCAGTACTTC. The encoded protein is CASSIDSSYEQYF.

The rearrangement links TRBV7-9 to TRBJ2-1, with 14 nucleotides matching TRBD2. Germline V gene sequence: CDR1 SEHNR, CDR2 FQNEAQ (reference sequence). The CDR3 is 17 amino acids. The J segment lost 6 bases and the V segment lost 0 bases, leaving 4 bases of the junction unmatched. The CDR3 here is CASSLALGLAGVNEQFF. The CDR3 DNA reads TGTGCCAGCAGCTTAGCGCTGGGACTAGCGGGAGTCAATGAGCAGTTCTTC. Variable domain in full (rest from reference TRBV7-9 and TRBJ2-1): DTGVSQNPRHKITKRGQNVTFRCDPISEHNRLYWYRQTLGQGPEFLTYFQNEAQLEKSRLLSDRFSAERPKGSFSTLEIQRTEQGDSAMYLCASSLALGLAGVNEQFFGPGTRLTVL.

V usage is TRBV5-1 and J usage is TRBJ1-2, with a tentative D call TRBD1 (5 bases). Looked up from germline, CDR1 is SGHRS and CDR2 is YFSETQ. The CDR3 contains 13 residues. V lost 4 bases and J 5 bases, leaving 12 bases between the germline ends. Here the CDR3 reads CASSTTGAYGYTF. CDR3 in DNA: TGCGCCAGCAGCACCACAGGAGCTTATGGCTACACCTTC.

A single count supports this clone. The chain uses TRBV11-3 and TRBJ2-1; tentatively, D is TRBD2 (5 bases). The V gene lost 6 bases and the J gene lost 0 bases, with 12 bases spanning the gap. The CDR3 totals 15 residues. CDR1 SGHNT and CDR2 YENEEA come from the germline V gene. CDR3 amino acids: CASRRNTSSYNEQFF. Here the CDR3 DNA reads TGTGCCAGCAGGCGAAATACTAGCTCCTACAATGAGCAGTTCTTC.

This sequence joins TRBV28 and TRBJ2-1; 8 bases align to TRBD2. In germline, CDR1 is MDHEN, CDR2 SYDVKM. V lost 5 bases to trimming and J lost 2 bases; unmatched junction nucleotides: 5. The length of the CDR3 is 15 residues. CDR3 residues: CASSPGGGAYNEQFF. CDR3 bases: TGTGCCAGCAGTCCGGGGGGGGGCGCCTACAATGAGCAGTTCTTC.

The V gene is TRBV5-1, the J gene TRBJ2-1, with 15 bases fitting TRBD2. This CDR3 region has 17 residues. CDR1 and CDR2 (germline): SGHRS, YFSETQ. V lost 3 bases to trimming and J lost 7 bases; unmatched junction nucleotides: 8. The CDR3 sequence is CASSSTRTSGGDNEQFF. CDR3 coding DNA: TGCGCCAGCAGCTCGACCCGGACTAGCGGGGGGGATAATGAGCAGTTCTTC. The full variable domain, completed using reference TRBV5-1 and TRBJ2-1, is KAGVTQTPRYLIKTRGQQVTLSCSPISGHRSVSWYQQTPGQGLQFLFEYFSETQRNKGNFPGRFSGRQFSNSRSEMNVSTLELGDSALYLCASSSTRTSGGDNEQFFGPGTRLTVL.

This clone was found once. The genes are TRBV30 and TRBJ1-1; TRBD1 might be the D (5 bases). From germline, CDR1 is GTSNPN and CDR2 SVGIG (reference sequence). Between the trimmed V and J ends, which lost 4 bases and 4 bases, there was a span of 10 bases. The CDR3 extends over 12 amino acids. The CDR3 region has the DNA TGTGCCTGGACAGGGTCGGGCACTGAAGCTTTCTTT. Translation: CAWTGSGTEAFF.